A single sample is the source of the 17 T cell receptor beta chains below, sequenced in a study of blood T cell repertoires in COVID-19. Data came from immunoSEQ multiplex PCR; TCRdb stores just in-frame clones and leaves some out. The sample includes about 250,000 clones, around 81% seen only once; the top ten take roughly 14%. Sequenced input: peripheral blood. Receptors were obtained from a person aged 65 to 85 with COVID-19, enrolled during active disease.

J is TRBJ1-2 and V is TRBV5-1; TRBD1 matches 9 bases. Unmatched junction bases numbered 4, after V lost 2 bases and J lost 5 bases. CDR3 length: 14 residues. CDR1 is SGHRS and CDR2 is YFSETQ in the germline V gene. CDR3 amino acids: CASSFQGQGYGYTF. CDR3 bases: TGCGCCAGCAGCTTCCAGGGACAGGGATATGGCTACACCTTC.

The chain links TRBV12-5 to TRBJ1-3, with D possibly matching TRBD1 (6 bases). Trimming left V 6 bases short and J 6 bases short, with 21 bases between. Germline V gene lookup returns CDR1 LGHNT and CDR2 FRNRAP. The CDR3 is 16 amino acids. CDR3 nucleotides: TGTGCTAGTGGCAATCCAACCAGGGGCTTTGAAAACACCATATATTTT. Amino acid sequence: CASGNPTRGFENTIYF.

The chain combines TRBV19 with TRBJ2-2; D may be TRBD1 (5 bases). Germline V gives CDR1 LNHDA, CDR2 SQIVND (reference sequence). This CDR3 has 16 residues. V was cut by 3 bases and J by 1 base, with 12 bases left in between. CDR3 nucleotide sequence: TGTGCCAGTAGTATGATGTGGGGCCGGAACACCGGGGAGCTGTTTTTT. As protein: CASSMMWGRNTGELFF.

This clone was seen only a few times. This chain joins TRBV7-8 and TRBJ2-6, with D perhaps TRBD1 (6 bases). Trimming removed 5 bases at V and 0 bases at J, with 14 bases between. Germline lookup yields CDR1 SGHVS and CDR2 FQNEAQ. CDR3 length: 17 residues. The DNA of the CDR3 is TGTGCCAGCAGCGACCGGGACATTACCTCTGGGGCCAACGTCCTGACTTTC. It specifies CASSDRDITSGANVLTF. Full variable domain (remainder filled in from reference TRBV7-8 and TRBJ2-6): GAGVSQSPRYKVAKRGQDVALRCDPISGHVSLFWYQQALGQGPEFLTYFQNEAQLDKSGLPSDRFFAERPEGSVSTLKIQRTQQEDSAVYLCASSDRDITSGANVLTFGAGSRLTVL.

The V and J genes are TRBV25-1 and TRBJ1-2; D gene unclear. This CDR3 has 10 amino acids. Germline loops: CDR1 MGHDK, CDR2 SYGVNS. V lost 3 bases and J lost 6, with 2 bases in between. This chain's CDR3 is CASSDNGYTF. CDR3 sequence (DNA): TGTGCCAGCAGTGACAATGGCTACACCTTC.

The chain uses TRBV6-2 or TRBV6-3 and TRBJ2-5; D is uncertain. CDR1 is MNHEY and CDR2 is SVGEGT in the germline V gene. V lost 6 bases and J 5 bases, leaving 13 bases between the germline ends. This CDR3 contains 13 residues. Here the CDR3 reads CASSRDHGETQYF. CDR3 DNA sequence: TGTGCCAGCAGCAGAGACCACGGGGAGACCCAGTACTTC.

This clone was counted a single time. The chain uses TRBV7-2 and TRBJ1-2, with no clear D. The germline V and J ends were trimmed by 3 bases and 5 bases, with 10 bases remaining between them. The CDR3 has 13 amino acids. CDR1 and CDR2 (germline): SGHTA, FQGNSA. The CDR3 sequence: CASSFRTSYGYTF. In DNA form, the CDR3 reads TGTGCCAGCAGCTTTCGCACCAGTTATGGCTACACCTTC.

The gene calls are TRBV19 and TRBJ1-5; the match to TRBD1 covers 10 bases. This CDR3 is built from 16 residues. The V and J ends lost 5 bases and 9 bases, in that order; junction bases with no gene match: 13. Germline CDR1 is LNHDA and CDR2 is SQIVND (reference sequence). The CDR3 is CASSSTRDRGLGPQHF. The CDR3 DNA reads as TGTGCCAGTAGTTCCACCCGGGACAGGGGTTTGGGGCCCCAGCATTTT.

V usage is TRBV9 and J usage is TRBJ1-1; no definite D call. Per the germline V gene, CDR1 is SGDLS and CDR2 is YYNGEE. The CDR3 covers 15 residues. Trimming took off 2 bases at V and 3 bases at J, with 14 bases between the two ends. The CDR3 region is CASSVAAVAYTEAFF. DNA of the CDR3: TGTGCCAGCAGCGTTGCAGCGGTCGCTTACACTGAAGCTTTCTTT.

This chain uses TRBV6-1 with TRBJ2-2, with no clear D. CDR1 is MNHNS and CDR2 is SASEGT in the germline V gene. Deletions cut 2 bases from V and 1 base from J, with 5 bases between. The CDR3 consists of 14 residues. The chain's CDR3 is CASSENRNTGELFF. The CDR3, as DNA: TGTGCCAGCAGTGAAAACAGGAACACCGGGGAGCTGTTTTTT.

The chain has TRBV9 and TRBJ2-7; the D gene is possibly TRBD2 (5 bases). The CDR3 sequence is 16 residues long. The germline CDR1 and CDR2 sequences are SGDLS and YYNGEE. Trimming stripped 0 bases from V and 7 bases from J, with 20 bases between. The CDR3 loop reads CASSVGRVMRPGEQYF. CDR3 sequence (DNA): TGTGCCAGCAGCGTAGGTCGAGTCATGAGGCCGGGGGAGCAGTACTTC.

This chain uses TRBV2 with TRBJ2-7, with 9 nucleotides matching TRBD1. The junction had 3 bases not matched to a gene; V was cut back by 6 bases and J by 0 bases. Germline assignment: CDR1 SNHLY and CDR2 FYNNEI. CDR3 length: 14 residues. As DNA, the CDR3 is TGTGCCAGCAGAGACAGGGGGACCTCCTACGAGCAGTACTTC. Protein sequence: CASRDRGTSYEQYF.

This chain joins TRBV6-1 and TRBJ2-1; 8 bases agree with TRBD2. V lost 0 bases and J lost 7; bases outside the gene matches: 8. The germline V gene has CDR1 MNHNS and CDR2 SASEGT. CDR3 length: 16 residues. This CDR3 reads CASSEAPSGGLNEQFF. For the CDR3, the DNA is TGTGCCAGCAGTGAAGCGCCCAGCGGGGGCTTAAATGAGCAGTTCTTC.

The chain uses TRBV6-4 and TRBJ2-3; TRBD1 matches 9 bases. V trimming: 3 bases; J trimming: 4 bases; junction bases outside the gene matches: 5. The CDR3 sequence is 15 residues long. Germline V gene lookup returns CDR1 MRHNA and CDR2 SNTAGT. In DNA form, the CDR3 reads TGTGCCAGCAGTGAGGTACAGGGGGCAGCAGATACGCAGTATTTT. The encoded protein is CASSEVQGAADTQYF.

The chain employs TRBV7-9 and TRBJ2-1, with 7 bases lining up with TRBD2. CDR1 and CDR2 (germline): SEHNR, FQNEAQ (reference sequence). The CDR3 is 17 amino acids. V shed 4 bases, J shed 4 bases, and the junction held 13 bases outside the gene matches. This CDR3 reads CASSSYVGGPGYNEQFF. The CDR3 region has the DNA TGTGCCAGCAGCTCTTACGTGGGAGGGCCGGGTTACAATGAGCAGTTCTTC. The complete variable domain, with remaining parts taken from reference TRBV7-9 and TRBJ2-1, reads DTGVSQNPRHKITKRGQNVTFRCDPISEHNRLYWYRQTLGQGPEFLTYFQNEAQLEKSRLLSDRFSAERPKGSFSTLEIQRTEQGDSAMYLCASSSYVGGPGYNEQFFGPGTRLTVL.

This clone was found once. This chain connects TRBV7-7 to TRBJ2-5, with a possible D match to TRBD1 (6 bases). The CDR3 extends over 14 amino acids. V was trimmed by 8 bases and J by 5 bases, leaving 18 bases between them. CDR1 is SSHAT and CDR2 is FNYEAQ in the germline V gene (reference sequence). In nucleotides, the CDR3 is TGTGCCAGCGCCAAAACAGGGTTTAGGGAGACCCAGTACTTC. Its translation is CASAKTGFRETQYF.

This clone was seen a handful of times. The chain recombines TRBV19 with TRBJ1-1, with TRBD1 as a possible D gene (6 bases). V was trimmed by 6 bases and J by 1 base, leaving 12 bases between them. Germline V gives CDR1 LNHDA, CDR2 SQIVND (reference sequence). The CDR3 sequence is 14 residues long. CDR3 sequence: CASRTGTRNTEAFF. CDR3 in DNA: TGTGCCAGTAGGACCGGGACAAGGAACACTGAAGCTTTCTTT.